This record covers a single T cell receptor beta chain. Its antigen is unknown. Qualities for individual bases were not recorded, and no much larger clone is one base off. The entry originates in a study of relationships among human T cell subsets (dated by TCRdb to the early 2010s). Describing the broader study: Eight distinct blood T cell populations were sequenced: pan T, CD8 cytotoxic, regulatory, Th1, Th2, naive plus transitional, activated and memory cells.

What the authors observed across the whole study: While more than 60% of CD8+ cytotoxic sequences came from clones with more than 100 reads, the regulatory and Th2 subsets had few clones of that kind. The substantial sharing of CDR3s among Th1, Th2 and regulatory T cells was interpreted as suggesting that cell fate choices are stochastic. A CD4+CD8+ double-positive population could not be ruled out by the bead-based sorting. Across the seven subsets, no statistically significant differences turned up in V, D and J usage, CDR3 length, or N-nucleotide additions.

V sheds 0 bases and J sheds 3 bases, leaving 11 bases between their ends. From the cysteine up to the phenylalanine, the CDR3 has a length of 15 residues. The entry retains the CDR3 DNA only, 45 bases that are in frame from base 1. The germline V gene encodes CDR1 SGHDN and CDR2 FVKESK. Naive plus transitional T cells were isolated with anti-CD45RA microbeads from pooled isolated CD4+ and CD8+ T cells. To isolate the T cell subsets, Miltenyi superparamagnetic beads coated with subset-specific monoclonal antibodies were used. Every T cell population was isolated from peripheral blood. Ficoll separation was used to obtain mononuclear cells from whole blood, after which anti-CD14 microbeads were used to deplete monocytes. The isolated cell populations were resuspended in RNAprotect reagent immediately. Libraries were made using multiplex PCR. Sequencing used a 454 GS FLX. TCR alpha and beta CDR3 regions were amplified from mRNA by semiquantitative ARM-PCR. In ARM-PCR, tagged nested gene-specific primers were applied first, and communal superprimers then carried out the exponential amplification. Before the first-round PCR products went through the second amplification round, exonuclease was used to remove the nested primers. The amplicons were sequenced on the 454 platform, a system that can rapidly sequence millions of DNA fragments without cloning bias. A read counted as effective if the read could be mapped to both V and J germline segments. The paper's data handling went like this. IRmap was used to assign reads to germline V, D and J segments, and IRmap relies on pyromap, a Smith-Waterman modification adapted to 454 sequencing errors. D-beta assignments were filtered with cutoffs set at the 99th percentile of alignment scores obtained from simulated random sequences. The amino acids between the conserved V-segment Y[YFLI]C motif and the J-segment [FW]GXGT motif were defined as CDR3. Repertoire diversity was estimated with a compound Poisson process model previously applied to large-scale EST data. A procedure for detecting cross-contamination was applied so that sample contamination could be argued against as the origin of shared CDR3s. The public reads were quality trimmed at Q25 with fastp and then assembled into clones with MiXCR by TCRdb, keeping productive beta chains. One record per CDR3 amino acid sequence lists the most common genes and DNA. TCRdb, rather than the study authors, made the V and J calls. This sample has 6,700 or so distinct CDR3 sequences in its table, and 70% of those were observed once. Together, the top ten hold 40% to 65% of the sample.

The sequence was obtained from a man aged 35 to 55 in good health. The material sequenced was naive and transitional (CD45RA+) T cells sorted from blood. The sample's cell subset or site label, in plain terms: CD45RA+ naive plus transitional T cells (Tn+t). The chain is assembled from TRBV14 and TRBJ1-1; no D segment can be confidently identified. The CDR3 reads CASSQDHSPYTEAFF. The nucleotide sequence reads as follows: TGTGCCAGCAGCCAAGACCACAGCCCCTACACTGAAGCTTTCTTT.